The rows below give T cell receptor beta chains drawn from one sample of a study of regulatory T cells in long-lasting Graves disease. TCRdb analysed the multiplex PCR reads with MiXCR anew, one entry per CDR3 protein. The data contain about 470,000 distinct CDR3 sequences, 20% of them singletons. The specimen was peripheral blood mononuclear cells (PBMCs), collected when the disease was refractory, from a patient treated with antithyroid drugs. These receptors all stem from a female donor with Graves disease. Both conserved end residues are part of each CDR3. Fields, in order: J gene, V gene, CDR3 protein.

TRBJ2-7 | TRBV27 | CASSSPGTGRYEQYF
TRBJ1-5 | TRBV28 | CASSWGSQPQHF
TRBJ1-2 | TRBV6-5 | CASSYPGQSGGYGYTF
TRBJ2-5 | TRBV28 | CASRLSGSETQYF
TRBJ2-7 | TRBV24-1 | CATANERGEQYF
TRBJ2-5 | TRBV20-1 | CSGGLLQETQYF
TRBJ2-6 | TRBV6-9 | CASSFRDTSRSARGANVLTF
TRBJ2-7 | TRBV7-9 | CASIDSSYEQYF
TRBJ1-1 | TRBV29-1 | CSVESGPGSEAFF
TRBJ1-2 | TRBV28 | CASSLIGTNYGYTF
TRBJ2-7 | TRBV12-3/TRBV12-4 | CATLAGGRSYEQYF
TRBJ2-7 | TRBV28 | CASSLRGPGIEQYF
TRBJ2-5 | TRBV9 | CASSVVGRRQETQYF
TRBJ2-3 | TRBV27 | CASRNPGPGTQYF
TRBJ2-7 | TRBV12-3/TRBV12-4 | CASSKQGREQYF
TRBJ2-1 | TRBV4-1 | CASSPAKAASYNEQFF
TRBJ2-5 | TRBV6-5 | CASSWTSQETQYF
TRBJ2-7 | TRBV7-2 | CASGVQGNYEQYF
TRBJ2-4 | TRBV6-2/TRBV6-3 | CASSYSSASGRTDKNIQYF
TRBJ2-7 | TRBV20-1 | CSALAGTYEQYF
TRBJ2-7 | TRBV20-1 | CSARVWDTLDEQYF
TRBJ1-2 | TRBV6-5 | CASSYFPPGAKVGYTF
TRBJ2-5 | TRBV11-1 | CASRGTGETQYF
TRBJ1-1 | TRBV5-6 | CASSLIGEPGTINTEAFF
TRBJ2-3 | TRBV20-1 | CSARAEVPDTQYF
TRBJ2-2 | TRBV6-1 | CASSEAWPGELFF
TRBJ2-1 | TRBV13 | CASTGGKEQFF
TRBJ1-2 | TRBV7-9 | CASSLTVGWGYTF
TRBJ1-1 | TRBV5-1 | CASSLVGTGSGTEAFF
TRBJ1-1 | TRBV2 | CASSEEGMNTEAFF
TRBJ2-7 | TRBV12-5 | CASGLGGDSHSPYEQYF
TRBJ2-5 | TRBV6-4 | CASASVNQETQYF
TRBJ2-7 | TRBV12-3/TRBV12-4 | CASNDRGDAYEQYF
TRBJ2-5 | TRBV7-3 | CASSLIRGLWETQYF
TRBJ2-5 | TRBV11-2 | CASSPGVQETQYF